This entry lists 14 T cell receptor beta chains sequenced from one sample in a study of shared clonotypes between healthy human individuals. Libraries were prepared by immunoSEQ multiplex PCR; TCRdb keeps only in-frame clonotypes and omits some of them. Of roughly 2.6 million clones listed, more than 80% are singletons. Material: naive CD4+ T cells sorted from blood. Subset denoted: CD45RA+ positively selected. Receptors were obtained from a man aged 18 to 30 in good health.

The chain joins TRBV7-2 to TRBJ2-3; D is undetermined. The CDR3 extends over 15 amino acids. V was shortened by 3 bases and J by 2 bases, with 12 bases between the two germline ends. Germline CDR1 SGHTA, CDR2 FQGNSA. The CDR3 sequence is CASSFTHSDTDTQYF. The CDR3 bases are TGTGCCAGCAGCTTCACTCACAGTGACACAGATACGCAGTATTTT.

The rearrangement links TRBV7-9 to TRBJ1-6, with TRBD1 matching over 7 bases. CDR3 size: 14 residues. Germline V gene lookup returns CDR1 SEHNR and CDR2 FQNEAQ (reference sequence). V gave up 3 bases and J gave up 10 bases; unmatched junction bases: 6. For the CDR3, the DNA is TGTGCCAGCAGCTTTCAGGACAGGAGCTCACCCCTCCACTTT. It specifies CASSFQDRSSPLHF.

About this clone itself: At the DNA level, this CDR3 is encoded by other sequences in the same sample as well. The J gene is TRBJ1-6, the V gene TRBV2; D possibly corresponds to TRBD1 (5 bases). Trimming shortened V by 1 base and J by 9 bases, and 10 bases separated the two germline ends. CDR1 and CDR2 (germline): SNHLY, FYNNEI. The CDR3 covers 14 residues. This CDR3 reads CASSEEGGGSPLHF. Here the CDR3 DNA reads TGTGCCAGCAGTGAAGAGGGCGGGGGTTCACCCCTCCACTTT.

The chain carries TRBV6-1 and TRBJ2-7; TRBD2 aligns across 9 bases. Trimming cost V 0 bases and J 3 bases; bases outside gene matches: 0. Germline V gives CDR1 MNHNS, CDR2 SASEGT. The CDR3 covers 14 residues. The CDR3 protein is CASSEALAGYEQYF. The CDR3, as DNA: TGTGCCAGCAGTGAAGCACTAGCGGGCTACGAGCAGTACTTC.

The gene calls are TRBV9 and TRBJ1-4; possible D gene TRBD1, 6 bases. V was clipped by 0 bases and J by 7 bases, with 16 bases between them. CDR3 size: 16 residues. Germline-derived CDR1 and CDR2 are SGDLS and YYNGEE. The CDR3 DNA sequence: TGTGCCAGCAGCGTAGAACAGGGAGGAAATCGTGAAAAACTGTTTTTT. Its protein product is CASSVEQGGNREKLFF.

The chain is built from TRBV5-1 and TRBJ1-6, with TRBD1 as a possible D gene (5 bases). Germline V gene data show CDR1 as SGHRS and CDR2 as YFSETQ. Between the trimmed V and J ends, which lost 0 bases and 6 bases, there was a span of 10 bases. The CDR3 runs 15 residues. In nucleotides, the CDR3 is TGCGCCAGCAGCTTGGATCACGGGGGTAATTCACCCCTCCACTTT. Protein: CASSLDHGGNSPLHF.

The CDR3, as DNA: TGTGCTAGTCGGTCCGACGGGACCTACGAGCAGTACTTC. Amino acid sequence: CASRSDGTYEQYF. V and J are TRBV12-5 and TRBJ2-7; a possible D gene is TRBD2 (5 bases). There are 13 residues in the CDR3. The germline V gene has CDR1 LGHNT and CDR2 FRNRAP. V was clipped by 8 bases and J by 2 bases, with 13 bases between them.

In the case of this clone: This CDR3 is also generated by other DNA sequences in the sample. In nucleotides, the CDR3 is TGTGCCAGCAGCTTGGGCCACTCTGGGGCCAACGTCCTGACTTTC. Protein: CASSLGHSGANVLTF. The rearrangement joins TRBV5-4 to TRBJ2-6, with unresolved D. V was clipped by 0 bases and J by 0 bases, with 4 bases between them. The CDR3 is 15 residues long. CDR1 and CDR2 (germline): SGHNT, YYREEE (reference sequence).

This clone has a single count. V is TRBV27 and J is TRBJ2-3; D not certain. V was shortened by 4 bases and J by 7 bases, with 9 bases between the two germline ends. The CDR3 covers 12 residues. Germline V lookup: CDR1 MNHEY, CDR2 SMNVEV (reference sequence). CDR3 in amino acids: CASSYLGNTQYF. The CDR3 coding sequence is TGTGCCAGCAGTTACTTGGGTAATACGCAGTATTTT.

The rearrangement uses TRBV28 and TRBJ2-1; D unclear. V lost 4 bases and J 7 bases, leaving 20 bases between the germline ends. Germline lookup yields CDR1 MDHEN and CDR2 SYDVKM. The CDR3 is made up of 16 amino acids. The CDR3 nucleotides read TGTGCCAGCAGTTCCCCAACGCTCGGGCTAAGTAATGAGCAGTTCTTC. Amino acid sequence: CASSSPTLGLSNEQFF. The full variable domain, with the rest looked up from reference TRBV28 and TRBJ2-1, is DVKVTQSSRYLVKRTGEKVFLECVQDMDHENMFWYRQDPGLGLRLIYFSYDVKMKEKGDIPEGYSVSREKKERFSLILESASTNQTSMYLCASSSPTLGLSNEQFFGPGTRLTVL.

V is TRBV4-3 and J is TRBJ2-1, with D possibly TRBD2 on 6 matching bases. The V and J ends lost 3 bases and 7 bases respectively, with 16 bases between them. The V gene's germline CDR1 is LGHNA and CDR2 YSLEER. The CDR3 length is 15 residues. The chain's CDR3 is CASSQEPGRGNEQFF. In nucleotides, the CDR3 is TGCGCCAGCAGCCAGGAGCCAGGGCGGGGAAATGAGCAGTTCTTC.

The V call is TRBV4-3, the J call TRBJ2-7; D not resolved. Trimming stripped 0 bases from V and 4 bases from J, with 10 bases between. Germline-derived CDR1 and CDR2 are LGHNA and YSLEER. CDR3 length: 14 residues. CDR3 DNA sequence: TGCGCCAGCAGCCAAGAGTTCTCGGGTTACGAGCAGTACTTC. Amino acid sequence: CASSQEFSGYEQYF.

V is TRBV29-1 and J is TRBJ2-1; TRBD2 matches at 7 bases. The germline gives CDR1 SQVTM, CDR2 ANQGSEA. The CDR3 loop spans 15 amino acids. V was clipped by 7 bases and J by 9 bases; unmatched bases: 18. CDR3 nucleotide sequence: TGCAGCGCCACCCGGGGTGGCGGGAGTGGAGTTGAGCAGTTCTTC. Translated: CSATRGGGSGVEQFF.

The chain combines TRBV25-1 with TRBJ2-2; 13 bases map to TRBD2. This CDR3 region has 16 residues. After removal of 8 bases from V and 5 bases from J, the junction contained 8 bases not matched to a gene. CDR1 and CDR2 (germline): MGHDK, SYGVNS. CDR3 loop: CASGRTSGSGTGELFF. The CDR3 DNA sequence: TGTGCCAGCGGGAGGACTAGCGGGAGCGGGACCGGGGAGCTGTTTTTT.